This TCR beta chain was profiled in a study of cytomegalovirus exposure and HLA in healthy donors (dated by TCRdb to 2017 to 2019). Describing the broader study: In an earlier analysis of approximately 640 of the donors, under 300 Gb of sequence data and just under 120 million unique TCR beta sequences from roughly 200 million T cells were reported. A later analysis re-analyzed previously published TCR beta repertoires from 660 or so donors and added high-resolution HLA genotyping to study TCR occurrence patterns. The study combined high-throughput TCR immunosequencing, statistical association of individual TCRs with disease status, and machine learning to predict cytomegalovirus infection status. An earlier analysis of 500 to 750 of the donors applied high-throughput TCR beta sequencing to assess whether each TCR beta V gene segment acted as functional or pseudogenic. The study profiled the T cell repertoires of 500 to 800 subjects by immunosequencing and related them to cytomegalovirus serostatus. The number of donors typed differed by locus, with 629-630 for A, B, C, DRB1 and DQB1, roughly 520 for DQA1, 600 to 610 for DPA1, and some 470 for DPB1. Every discovery cohort repertoire had been produced on one sequencing platform. On average, 235,054 unique TCR beta nucleotide sequences were sequenced per donor among 398 genotyped donors of the cohort, with approximately 18% of those sequences being non-productive. In addition to the first cohort of 666 subjects, a separate validation cohort of approximately 110 different subjects was used. Genome-wide SNP genotypes for about 65% of the 666 donors were used in a later genetic analysis, which treated that subset as a discovery cohort. HLA typing covered class I and class II loci at four-digit resolution. About 280 gigabases of sequencing data and around 85 million unique TCR sequences made up an early release that covered several hundred HLA-typed donors. Alongside the repertoire data, information on donor age, sex, ethnicity and CMV serostatus was compiled. Rather than using new phenotypic data, the later analysis identified candidate immune exposures from TCR beta sequences and from how often those sequences occurred across donors. The study aimed to test whether cataloging public T cell receptors could reveal signatures of past pathogen exposure. The genetic ancestry cluster associated with self-reported Caucasian donors included about 81% of the roughly 400 genotyped donors. Because of strong linkage in the cohort, a handful of DR-DQ haplotypes were treated as single units for association and clustering. Study-wide findings and limitations: While some public TCRs were present in many individuals, most TCR sequences turned up only very rarely across donors. A few of the identified cytomegalovirus-associated TCR beta chains were confirmed in vitro to be specific for cytomegalovirus antigens. Linkage disequilibrium might explain the correlated functional status among segregating V segments, but an unknown experimental factor could not be excluded. In a later analysis, HLA-associated TCR beta chains showed more clonal expansion and lower generation probabilities than non-associated chains that were equally common. Sequencing depth was assumed to be roughly uniform across donors in the presence/absence analyses, though that assumption may not hold. In an earlier analysis of fewer than 700 of the donors, most TCR beta V segments appeared in productive rearrangements about 87% or about 30% of the time, broadly matching IMGT annotations. Because counts were too low, some 17 rarely observed V segments, including chromosome 9 orphons, were excluded from the earlier analysis of 587 of the donors. Several of the top co-occurrence clusters appeared to be linked to parvovirus B19, influenza, CMV and Epstein-Barr virus, according to a later analysis. A later analysis found that TCR association rates varied across HLA loci, with DRB1 alleles showing the most associated TCRs and HLA-C alleles the fewest. In the study, 150 to 200 TCR beta chains were listed as associated with cytomegalovirus. A cluster of highly shared sequence variants was judged likely to represent a technical artifact of the sequencing pipeline. In a later genetic analysis, fewer N-insertions in productive TCRs were reported among donors in an Asian-associated ancestry cluster than the 666-donor mean. When HLA alleles, especially DR and DQ, strongly co-occurred, attributing TCR associations to individual alleles was difficult. A further reported finding was that TCR beta sequences accurately predicted the HLA-A and HLA-B alleles for most subjects in the first cohort. A later analysis found that most CMV-associated TCR beta chains appeared HLA-restricted, with HLA associations seemingly driven largely by CMV exposure. The classifier was reported to diagnose cytomegalovirus status with high specificity and sensitivity in both the original and validation cohorts. It was suggested by the authors that the approach could potentially be generalized to other disease states and immunological phenotypes. A later genetic analysis associated a missense DCLRE1C variant with V-gene and J-gene trimming of TCR beta chains, and an independent cohort replicated the association. Some IMGT-functional V segments, including TRBV6-2 and TRBV6-3, could not be told apart with the 87-base-pair reads, so those segments were excluded. Immune exposure information for the cohort was limited to CMV serostatus. At a false discovery rate of 0.05, a later analysis linked under 20,000 TCR beta sequences to specific HLA alleles. Only TCR beta chains were sequenced in this cohort, and the absence of alpha or paired-chain data limited detectable features. Because some donors lacked HLA typing at each locus, the association tests relied only on the typed subset.

In total, roughly 670 healthy bone marrow donors made up the cohort. At the time of sampling, every cohort member was nominally healthy, though immune exposures that went unrecorded were likely present. The donor tested CMV seronegative and was one of the 352 seronegative cohort members. A peripheral blood sample was collected from each donor, and TCR beta sequencing was performed on peripheral blood mononuclear cells. Genomic DNA was extracted from the blood cell samples with the Qiagen DNeasy Blood Extraction Kit. Regarding this clone: Its binding antigen is unknown. No clone much larger than this one lies a single base away; base qualities are absent.

The library was generated by the immunoSEQ multiplex PCR assay. A mixture of 60 forward primers for TCR Vbeta segments and 13 reverse primers for TCR Jbeta segments was used in the multiplex PCR. The CDR3 region of rearranged TCR beta genes was amplified from genomic DNA by a multiplex PCR assay. The Illumina HiSeq System was used to sequence the amplified TCR beta libraries as 87-base-pair reads. As for how the authors treated the data: A later analysis tallied roughly 76 million unique TCR beta chains across the 700 or so repertoires, and approximately 12 million of those chains were shared by two or more donors. To remove PCR and sequencing errors, raw reads were error-corrected and collapsed into unique sequences using a nearest-neighbor algorithm that merged closely related sequences. CDR3 sequences were aligned to IMGT reference sequences to assign V, D and J gene segments. For a sequence to be retained, at least a six-nucleotide match to both a V gene segment and a J gene segment was required. Rearrangements were classified as productive when the CDR3 lacked stop codons and remained in frame with V and J, and all other rearrangements were classified as non-productive. CDR3 was defined according to IMGT convention as the region running from the second conserved V-encoded cysteine to the conserved J-encoded phenylalanine. Sequences without an unambiguous match to a single V gene segment were excluded from the earlier analysis of over 500 of the donors. An earlier analysis of over 450 of the donors classified V segments as functional when productive rearrangements were above 56.7% and as segregating when the standard deviation between donors was above 5%. A statistical classification framework was built for diagnosing cytomegalovirus status from the catalog of TCR beta chain sequences. A later analysis assigned V and J genes by comparing TCR nucleotide sequences with IMGT/GENE-DB human TR gene sequences. In a later analysis, CDR3 sequences and most-parsimonious VDJ recombination scenarios were assigned using the TCRdist pipeline. In a later analysis, each TCR beta chain was defined by its CDR3 amino acid sequence together with its V-gene family, and reads lacking a unique V-gene family were excluded. To address suspected cross-contamination and a sequencing artifact, a later analysis removed around 600 highly shared, low-generation-probability nucleotide sequences. In a later analysis, a clonal expansion index was calculated for each public chain from normalized within-repertoire ranks of inferred template counts. Generation probabilities in a later analysis came from a VDJ recombination model fitted to out-of-frame rearrangements, and those results were checked against IGoR. A later analysis scored TCR-TCR, TCR-HLA and TCR-CMV co-occurrence with hypergeometric tests, applying a repertoire-size bias correction to TCR pairs. To estimate false discovery rates, a later analysis permuted the HLA or CMV assignments 20 times. A later analysis grouped co-occurring TCRs with DBSCAN, adding TCRdist sequence similarity when clustering within HLA-allele-positive subsets. Co-occurrence clustering excluded repertoires with fewer than 30,000 or more than 120,000 public chains, plus five with anomalous nucleotide sharing. TCRdb obtained this table from immuneACCESS and retained in-frame rearrangements with V and J assigned. These tables miss some clones; where compared with another copy, unresolved V genes account for less than half of the shortfall, and the remainder is unexplained. V and J calls plus clone size are reproduced from that table; the DNA served to infer D and trimming. The sample table holds about 61,000 clones, of which approximately 89% were seen once. The top ten hold more than 1.4% of the sample.

V sheds 2 bases and J sheds 0 bases, leaving 11 bases between their ends. Looking up the germline V gene yields CDR1 MDHEN and CDR2 SYDVKM. Its CDR3 holds 15 amino acids, cysteine through phenylalanine. Only the CDR3 portion is preserved as DNA: 45 bases, with reading frame beginning at the first base. This sequence originates from a man aged 18 to 35 in good health and CMV-seronegative. Sequenced input: PBMCs. The chain joins TRBV28 to TRBJ2-7; TRBD2 is a weak D gene call, 7 bases matching. The CDR3 corresponds to CASSLRGGPSYEQYF. The nucleotide sequence reads TGTGCCAGCAGTTTAAGGGGGGGGCCCTCCTACGAGCAGTACTTC.